These 31 T cell receptor beta chains were all obtained from the same sample, sequenced in a study of shared clonotypes between healthy human individuals. The repertoire was sequenced with immunoSEQ multiplex PCR; TCRdb's copy has only in-frame clones and lacks some. Found here are some 530,000 clones, roughly 80% of them singletons; the top ten hold roughly 13%. The sample taken for sequencing was PBMCs. Every receptor here comes from a woman between 40 and 50 years old in good health. Some clones in this sample may be carry-over from other donors' samples.

The chain couples TRBV18 to TRBJ2-5, with D hard to call. Trimming left V 3 bases short and J 1 base short, with 9 bases between. Germline CDR1 reads KGHSH; CDR2 reads LQKENI. CDR3 length equals 14 residues. CDR3 nucleotide sequence: TGTGCCAGCTCACCTCCCAGCTCCCAAGAGACCCAGTACTTC. Its protein product is CASSPPSSQETQYF.

This clone was counted many times. The same CDR3 arises from other DNA sequences in this sample as well. The CDR3 spells CAVRPRRGGQETQYF. The CDR3, as DNA: TGTGCCGTCAGGCCCCGAAGAGGGGGACAAGAGACCCAGTACTTC. The rearrangement links TRBV6-1 to TRBJ2-5, with D maybe TRBD1 (6 bases). The CDR3 length is 15 residues. The ends were cut back, 11 bases at V and 2 bases at J, with 21 bases in the middle. CDR1 and CDR2 from the germline V gene are MNHNS and SASEGT.

The chain combines TRBV25-1 with TRBJ1-2; 7 nucleotides align to TRBD1. Germline V CDR1 and CDR2: MGHDK, SYGVNS. This CDR3 comprises 14 residues. Losses at the gene ends were 0 bases for V and 3 bases for J; bases not matched to a gene: 1. CDR3 DNA: TGTGCCAGCAGTGAATACGGACAGGACTATGGCTACACCTTC. Its protein is CASSEYGQDYGYTF.

CDR3 region: CASSVLAGGDNEQYF. CDR3 bases: TGTGCCAGTAGTGTACTAGCGGGAGGAGACAACGAGCAGTACTTC. This chain joins TRBV19 and TRBJ2-7; 12 positions agree with TRBD2. This CDR3 is built from 15 residues. The V segment lost 5 bases and the J segment 5 bases; nucleotides outside the gene matches: 7. Germline assignment: CDR1 LNHDA and CDR2 SQIVND (reference sequence).

The chain combines TRBV9 with TRBJ1-3; D is unclear. CDR3 length equals 16 residues. Trimming removed 0 bases at V and 0 bases at J, with 10 bases between. Germline CDR1 is SGDLS and CDR2 is YYNGEE. The DNA of the CDR3 is TGTGCCAGCAGCGTAGCTGGACGGTCCTCTGGAAACACCATATATTTT. This codes for CASSVAGRSSGNTIYF.

The V and J genes are TRBV6-1 and TRBJ2-3, with 7 positions matching TRBD2. Unmatched junction bases numbered 12, after V lost 8 bases and J lost 4 bases. This CDR3 comprises 15 residues. Germline CDR1 MNHNS, CDR2 SASEGT. The CDR3 reads CASLPRWRESDTQYF. CDR3 nucleotides: TGTGCCAGCCTCCCCAGGTGGCGGGAGTCAGATACGCAGTATTTT.

As regards this clone: A far larger clone lies a single base away; this is likely a read error. Different DNA sequences within this sample yield the same CDR3. The chain carries TRBV5-1 and TRBJ2-7, with D tentatively TRBD1 or TRBD2 (5 bases each). Germline CDR1 is SGHRS and CDR2 is YFSETQ. Trimming pared 8 bases from V and 4 bases from J, leaving 10 bases between. The CDR3 consists of 11 residues. As DNA, the CDR3 is TGCGCCAGTAGAGGGGAATACGAGCAGTACTTC. The encoded protein is CASRGEYEQYF. The whole variable domain, remainder taken from reference TRBV5-1 and TRBJ2-7, is KAGVTQTPRYLIKTRGQQVTLSCSPISGHRSVSWYQQTPGQGLQFLFEYFSETQRNKGNFPGRFSGRQFSNSRSEMNVSTLELGDSALYLCASRGEYEQYFGPGTRLTVT.

The chain combines TRBV5-8 with TRBJ1-3; TRBD1 agrees at 8 bases. Germline V gene data show CDR1 as SGHTS and CDR2 as YDEGEE. The V segment lost 5 bases and the J segment 2 bases; nucleotides outside the gene matches: 6. This CDR3 contains 15 residues. CDR3 bases: TGTGCCAGCAGACCTCAGGGGGCCGCTGGAAACACCATATATTTT. This gives the protein CASRPQGAAGNTIYF.

This clone was found a few times. The chain links TRBV6-4 to TRBJ2-6; 7 positions match TRBD2. The germline V gene has CDR1 MRHNA and CDR2 SNTAGT. Trimming cost V 8 bases and J 0 bases; bases outside gene matches: 4. The CDR3 is made up of 15 amino acids. The CDR3 bases are TGTGCCAGCGGGACGGGGGGCTCTGGGGCCAACGTCCTGACTTTC. Translation gives CASGTGGSGANVLTF.

The chain links TRBV2 to TRBJ2-5; 7 bases agree with TRBD1. Germline loops: CDR1 SNHLY, CDR2 FYNNEI. This CDR3 has 15 amino acids. Germline trimming cut 7 bases from V and 0 bases from J; bases unmatched to any gene: 8. The DNA of the CDR3 is TGTGCCAGCACACCGACAGGGCAGTACCAAGAGACCCAGTACTTC. This encodes CASTPTGQYQETQYF.

The rearrangement links TRBV5-1 to TRBJ2-2; 12 positions match TRBD2. This CDR3 is built from 18 residues. J gave up 2 bases and V 2 bases, and 7 bases lay outside the gene matches. Germline CDR1 is SGHRS and CDR2 is YFSETQ. The CDR3 bases are TGCGCCAGCAGCTTCGCCGGGACTAGCGGGCTCAACACCGGGGAGCTGTTTTTT. Amino acids: CASSFAGTSGLNTGELFF.

This clone occurred once. A far larger clone is one base from this, pointing to a likely read error. The chain employs TRBV11-1 and TRBJ1-1, with a weak D call TRBD1 (6 bases). The CDR3 is 14 residues long. Looked up from germline, CDR1 is SGHAT and CDR2 is FQDESV (reference sequence). V lost 7 bases to trimming and J lost 1 base, with 13 bases between them. The CDR3 DNA follows: TGTGCCAGCATCGCAGACAGGACGAACACTGAAGCTTTCTTT. It codes for CASIADRTNTEAFF.

This rearrangement joins TRBV18 to TRBJ2-5, with 7 positions matching TRBD2. Germline trimming cut 8 bases from V and 1 base from J; bases unmatched to any gene: 7. Germline V gene lookup returns CDR1 KGHSH and CDR2 LQKENI. The CDR3 runs 14 residues. The chain's CDR3 is CASRSGHTQETQYF. CDR3 nucleotides: TGTGCCAGCCGTAGCGGGCATACCCAAGAGACCCAGTACTTC.

This CDR3 reads CASSPGPGQLEYEQYF. The CDR3 DNA is TGTGCCAGCAGCCCTGGTCCTGGACAGCTTGAGTACGAGCAGTACTTC. V gene TRBV7-8 combines with J gene TRBJ2-7; tentative D call: TRBD1 (6 bases). The CDR3 contains 16 residues. V lost 5 bases to trimming and J lost 4 bases, with 21 bases between them. Germline V gives CDR1 SGHVS, CDR2 FQNEAQ.

Worth noting for this clone: The likely explanation is a read error, given a far larger clone one base away. Other DNA sequences in the sample encode the same CDR3. DNA for the CDR3: TGTGCCATCAGTGCGGGTCAGGGGACCGTAACCTACGAGCAGTACTTT. This encodes CAISAGQGTVTYEQYF. The V gene is TRBV10-3, the J gene TRBJ2-7; TRBD1 might be the D (6 bases). The germline V gene has CDR1 ENHRY and CDR2 SYGVKD. The CDR3 sequence is 16 residues long.

The chain recombines TRBV10-3 with TRBJ2-3; 14 nucleotides match TRBD2. The germline V gene encodes CDR1 ENHRY and CDR2 SYGVKD. V shed 0 bases and J 5 bases; nucleotides not matched to a gene: 7. CDR3 size: 18 residues. CDR3 DNA: TGTGCCATCAGTGAGTCACCTGGGACTAGCGGGAGTCGAGATACGCAGTATTTT. Protein: CAISESPGTSGSRDTQYF.

The chain employs TRBV28 and TRBJ1-2; D is unresolved. Germline V gene data show CDR1 as MDHEN and CDR2 as SYDVKM. The CDR3 loop spans 14 amino acids. The V end lost 2 bases, the J end lost 4 bases, and 11 bases lay between the germline ends. CDR3 protein: CASSLVRRGYGYTF. The CDR3 coding sequence is TGTGCCAGCAGTTTAGTCCGGCGGGGCTATGGCTACACCTTC.

The V gene is TRBV28, the J gene TRBJ2-3, with TRBD2 as a possible D gene (7 bases). V lost 2 bases and J 5 bases, leaving 17 bases between the germline ends. The CDR3 contains 16 residues. Per germline, CDR1 MDHEN and CDR2 SYDVKM. The CDR3 nucleotides are TGTGCCAGCAGTTTAAGGGCGGGGGCAGGGATAGATACGCAGTATTTT. Amino acids: CASSLRAGAGIDTQYF.

As regards this clone: A far bigger clonotype differs at one base, so this is likely a read error. Other DNA sequences in this specimen translate into the identical CDR3. The V and J genes are TRBV4-1 and TRBJ2-5; 8 bases are a match to TRBD2. This CDR3 is 16 amino acids long. Trimming took 1 base from V and 5 from J; bases not matched to a gene: 9. The germline CDR1 and CDR2 sequences are MGHRA and YSYEKL. The CDR3 nucleotides are TGCGCCAGCAGCCAAGGGACCAGCGGGAGAATGGAGACCCAGTACTTC. Residues: CASSQGTSGRMETQYF.

V gene TRBV7-2 combines with J gene TRBJ1-1; 8 positions agree with TRBD1. The junction had 12 bases not matched to a gene; V was cut back by 5 bases and J by 4 bases. CDR1 SGHTA and CDR2 FQGNSA come from the germline V gene. This CDR3 contains 16 residues. CDR3: CASSPHWTGKGTEAFF. CDR3 in DNA: TGTGCCAGCAGCCCCCACTGGACAGGGAAGGGCACTGAAGCTTTCTTT.

The V and J genes are TRBV28 and TRBJ2-7; D may be TRBD2 (5 bases). V lost 2 bases and J 2 bases, leaving 10 bases between the germline ends. The CDR3 has 14 amino acids. Germline loops: CDR1 MDHEN, CDR2 SYDVKM. The CDR3 sequence: CASSLVGNPYEQYF. CDR3 in DNA: TGTGCCAGCAGTTTAGTCGGGAACCCCTACGAGCAGTACTTC.

About this clone: Given a far larger clone just one base away, this is likely a sequencing read error. This chain joins TRBV7-9 and TRBJ2-1; 12 nucleotides line up with TRBD2. Germline loops: CDR1 SEHNR, CDR2 FQNEAQ (reference sequence). V lost 5 bases to trimming and J lost 8 bases; unmatched junction nucleotides: 7. The CDR3 is 15 residues long. CDR3 sequence: CASSQASGRVYEQFF. In DNA form, the CDR3 reads TGTGCCAGCAGCCAAGCTAGCGGGAGGGTCTATGAGCAGTTCTTC.

This chain uses TRBV5-1 with TRBJ1-4; TRBD1 aligns across 10 bases. CDR1 and CDR2 from the germline V gene are SGHRS and YFSETQ. The V gene end was trimmed by 5 bases and the J gene end by 7 bases; junction bases not matched to a gene: 8. The CDR3 sequence is 15 residues long. The CDR3 here is CASSGAGTGAEKLFF. CDR3 DNA: TGCGCCAGCAGTGGGGCCGGGACAGGGGCTGAAAAACTGTTTTTT.

V is TRBV7-2 and J is TRBJ2-6; tentative D call: TRBD1 (5 bases). Trimming took off 3 bases at V and 1 base at J, with 13 bases between the two ends. The CDR3 runs 17 residues. The germline V gene encodes CDR1 SGHTA and CDR2 FQGNSA. This chain's CDR3 is CASSFRATRSGANVLTF. In nucleotides, the CDR3 is TGTGCCAGCAGCTTCAGGGCCACAAGGTCTGGGGCCAACGTCCTGACTTTC.

Points on this clone: This sequence may be a read error, since a much larger clone differs from it by one base. In nucleotides, the CDR3 is TGTGCCAGCAGTAAAACTAGCTGGATTACCAACTTTGAGCAGTTCTTC. It codes for CASSKTSWITNFEQFF. The V gene is TRBV27, the J gene TRBJ2-1; maybe TRBD2 (6 bases). This CDR3 has 16 amino acids. CDR1 is MNHEY, CDR2 SMNVEV, per germline (reference sequence). Deletions cut 5 bases from V and 9 bases from J, with 23 bases between.

The chain recombines TRBV5-1 with TRBJ2-2; no reliable D call. Trimming removed 4 bases at V and 0 bases at J, with 16 bases between. The CDR3 has 17 amino acids. CDR1 is SGHRS, CDR2 YFSETQ, per germline. DNA of the CDR3: TGCGCCAGCAGCCGGATGACGCATGCTGCGAACACCGGGGAGCTGTTTTTT. It is translated as CASSRMTHAANTGELFF.

This chain links TRBV30 with TRBJ1-3, with unresolved D. From germline, CDR1 is GTSNPN and CDR2 SVGIG (reference sequence). This CDR3 is 13 amino acids long. The germline V and J ends were trimmed by 0 bases and 2 bases, with 5 bases remaining between them. The CDR3 sequence: CAWSVAPGNTIYF. The CDR3 region has the DNA TGTGCCTGGAGTGTAGCACCTGGAAACACCATATATTTT. The entire variable domain, with the rest obtained from reference TRBV30 and TRBJ1-3, is as follows: SQTIHQWPATLVQPVGSPLSLECTVEGTSNPNLYWYRQAAGRGLQLLFYSVGIGQISSEVPQNLSASRPQDRQFILSSKKLLLSDSGFYLCAWSVAPGNTIYFGEGSWLTVV.

The rearrangement uses TRBV7-2 and TRBJ2-7; no clear D. Per the germline V gene, CDR1 is SGHTA and CDR2 is FQGNSA. Trimming left V 0 bases short and J 1 base short, with 7 bases between. The CDR3 covers 14 residues. Here the CDR3 reads CASSLAAASYEQYF. The CDR3 DNA sequence: TGTGCCAGCAGCTTAGCCGCCGCTTCCTACGAGCAGTACTTC.

The chain recombines TRBV7-9 with TRBJ2-7, with unresolved D. From germline, CDR1 is SEHNR and CDR2 FQNEAQ (reference sequence). The CDR3 runs 12 residues. The V gene lost 3 bases and the J gene lost 3 bases, with 6 bases spanning the gap. Here the CDR3 reads CASSFASYEQYF. CDR3 nucleotides: TGTGCCAGCAGCTTCGCCAGCTACGAGCAGTACTTC.

This chain links TRBV4-2 with TRBJ1-1, with 9 nucleotides matching TRBD1. Germline V CDR1 and CDR2: LGHNA, YNFKEQ. The CDR3 contains 15 residues. Trimming at V came to 3 bases and at J to 1 base, leaving 3 bases not matched to a gene. CDR3 coding DNA: TGTGCCAGCAGCCAGGGGGACAGGGCGAACACTGAAGCTTTCTTT. This sequence encodes CASSQGDRANTEAFF.

This chain connects TRBV7-2 to TRBJ1-1; perhaps TRBD1 as D (5 bases). Germline V gene lookup returns CDR1 SGHTA and CDR2 FQGNSA. CDR3 length: 14 amino acids. The V and J ends lost 5 bases and 1 base respectively, with 11 bases between them. The chain's CDR3 is CASSQGHSNTEAFF. CDR3 DNA sequence: TGTGCCAGCAGCCAAGGACATTCGAACACTGAAGCTTTCTTT.